The present T cell receptor (beta chain) was sequenced within a study of T-cell reconstitution after alpha-beta-depleted transplantation in children. Findings of the study overall: Newly produced T cells mostly provided counts and TCRbeta diversity after one year, as hyperexpanded clones declined.

The sample holds many counts of this clonotype. The antigen is undetermined. CDR3 size: 12 residues. Between the trimmed V and J ends, which lost 5 bases and 10 bases, there was a span of 12 bases. Preparation of the TCRbeta library was carried out with unique molecular identifiers. Each CDR3 protein gets one entry after TCRdb re-called the PCR reads with MiXCR. This table holds a few hundred thousand distinct CDR3 sequences, around a tenth found once. The input for sequencing was peripheral blood, taken 180 days after TCRalphabeta/CD19-depleted stem cell transplant. V is TRBV12-3 or TRBV12-4 and J is TRBJ2-1; D is unresolved. The receptor was isolated from a male patient aged 2-15 years who had a stem cell transplant for chronic granulomatous disease, so the T cells may come from the graft donor. The CDR3 reads CASSQVVGEQFF. CDR3 coding DNA: TGTGCCAGCAGTCAAGTAGTTGGCGAGCAGTTCTTC.